The source of this TCR beta chain is a study of identical twins. TCRdb re-derived calls from the 5' RACE reads in MiXCR, one entry per CDR3 protein. In the table there are around 470,000 distinct CDR3 sequences, approximately 15% of which are singletons. The V end lost 0 bases, the J end lost 2 bases, and 15 bases lay between the germline ends. Per germline, CDR1 SGDLS and CDR2 YYNGEE. This CDR3 is built from 17 residues. This clonotype was seen repeatedly, ten times or more. This sample also belongs to another study, concerning yellow fever vaccine responses in identical twins.

The clonotype comes from a woman aged 18-30 years in good health. The V call is TRBV9, the J call TRBJ2-1; either TRBD1 or TRBD2 may supply D (5 bases each). The material sequenced was CD4+ T cells sorted from blood. CDR3 sequence: CASSVVSRVGAYNEQFF. The CDR3 DNA is TGTGCCAGCAGCGTAGTCTCCAGGGTGGGAGCCTACAATGAGCAGTTCTTC.